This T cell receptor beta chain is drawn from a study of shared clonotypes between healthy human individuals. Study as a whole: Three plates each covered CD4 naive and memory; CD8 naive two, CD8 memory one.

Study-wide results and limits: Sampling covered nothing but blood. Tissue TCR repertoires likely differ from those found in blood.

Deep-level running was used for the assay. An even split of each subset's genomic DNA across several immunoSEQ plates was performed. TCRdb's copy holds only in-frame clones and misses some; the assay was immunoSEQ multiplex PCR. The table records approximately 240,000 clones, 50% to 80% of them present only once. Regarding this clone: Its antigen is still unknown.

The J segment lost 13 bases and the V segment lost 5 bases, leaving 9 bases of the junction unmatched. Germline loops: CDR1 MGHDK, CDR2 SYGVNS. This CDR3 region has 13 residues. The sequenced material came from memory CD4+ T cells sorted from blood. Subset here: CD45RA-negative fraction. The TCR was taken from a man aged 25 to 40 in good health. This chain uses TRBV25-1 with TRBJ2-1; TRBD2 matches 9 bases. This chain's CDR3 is CASSNSGLAAQFF. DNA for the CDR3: TGTGCCAGCAGTAACTCGGGACTAGCAGCTCAGTTCTTC.